This TCR beta chain is from a study of T cells in Graves' hyperthyroidism and ophthalmopathy. Study-level findings and limits: Most expanded thyroid clonotypes above 0.001 recurred in blood. A median approximately 6.8 months before onset, the model predicted ophthalmopathy.

The CDR3 runs 13 residues. V gave up 1 base and J gave up 5 bases, with 8 bases separating them. Germline loops: CDR1 SGHVS, CDR2 FNYEAQ. This clonotype was picked up many times. What it binds is unknown. Reasons for excluding patients were uncontrolled infection, other autoimmune disease, pregnancy or lactation. Researchers amplified the TCR beta CDR3 regions from RNA transcripts. An initial round of RT-PCR targeting the TCR CDR3 relied on the HTBI primer set. From the multiplex PCR reads, TCRdb called clonotypes with MiXCR, one entry per CDR3 protein. The data hold 250,000 to 300,000 distinct CDR3 sequences, with roughly 15% observed a single time.

The J gene is TRBJ1-2, the V gene TRBV7-6; D is uncertain. The sequenced material came from blood. The clonotype originates from a woman between 50 and 59 years old with Graves' hyperthyroidism that later progressed to Graves' ophthalmopathy. This chain's CDR3 is CASSLESFYGYTF. CDR3 DNA sequence: TGTGCCAGCAGCTTAGAAAGCTTTTATGGCTACACCTTC. Based on the CDR3 plus reference TRBV7-6 and TRBJ1-2, the full variable domain is GAGVSQSPRYKVTKRGQDVALRCDPISGHVSLYWYRQALGQGPEFLTYFNYEAQQDKSGLPNDRFSAERPEGSISTLTIQRTEQRDSAMYRCASSLESFYGYTFGSGTRLTVV.